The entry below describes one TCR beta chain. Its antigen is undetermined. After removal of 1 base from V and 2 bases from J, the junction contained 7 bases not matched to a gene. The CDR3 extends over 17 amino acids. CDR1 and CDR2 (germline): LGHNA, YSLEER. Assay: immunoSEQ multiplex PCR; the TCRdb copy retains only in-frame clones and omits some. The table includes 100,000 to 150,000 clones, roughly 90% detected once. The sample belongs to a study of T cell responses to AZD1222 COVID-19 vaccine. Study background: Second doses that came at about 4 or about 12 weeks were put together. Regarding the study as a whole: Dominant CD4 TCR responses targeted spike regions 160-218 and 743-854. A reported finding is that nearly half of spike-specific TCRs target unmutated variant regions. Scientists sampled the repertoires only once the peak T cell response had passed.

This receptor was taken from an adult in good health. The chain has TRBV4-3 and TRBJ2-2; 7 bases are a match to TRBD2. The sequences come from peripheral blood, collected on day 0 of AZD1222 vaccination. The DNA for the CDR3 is TGCGCCAGCAGCCAAGGGGTCGGCGGGGGAAACACCGGGGAGCTGTTTTTT. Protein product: CASSQGVGGGNTGELFF.